Included here is one T cell receptor beta chain sequence, with context. Its antigen remains unidentified. No much larger clone exists at a distance of one base, and base qualities are not known. The data derive from a study of identical twins (dated by TCRdb to the mid-2010s). About the investigation overall: TCR alpha and beta repertoires from monozygotic twins, unrelated adults of various ages and cord blood were deep-sequenced to test whether fetal clonotypes persist. To rule out contamination, replicate twin experiments were performed at different times with different library preparation protocols. Overall results and qualifications from the work: Excess twin sharing in beta out-of-frame sequences was weaker because fewer shared sequences lowered the signal-to-noise ratio. Invariant T cells such as MAIT and iNKT could partly confound zero-insertion analyses, though diverse VJ usage argued against this for most clonotypes. Fewer insertions were carried by abundant cord blood beta clonotypes, a similar but weaker trend appeared in young adult naive repertoires, and no such trend appeared in memory repertoires. Out-of-frame TCR alpha sequences shared between twins showed an excess of low generation-probability sequences compared with coincidental sharing between unrelated individuals. Because the same donors could not be followed over many years, the conclusions relied on cross-sectional statistical analysis. In monozygotic twins, out-of-frame TCR alpha sharing was systematically underestimated by recombination models, although the models agreed with sharing between unrelated individuals.

Every donor was a healthy Caucasian. The twin cohort comprised three pairs of female monozygotic twins, all aged roughly 18 to 30 years. RNA for TCR libraries was isolated from peripheral blood mononuclear cells. The V end loses 0 bases and the J end loses 4 bases, and a stretch of 18 bases separates them. Its CDR3 holds 17 amino acids, cysteine through phenylalanine. The entry retains the CDR3 DNA only, 51 bases that are in frame from base 1. The germline V gene supplies CDR1 MNHEY and CDR2 SVGEGT. Receptors were amplified or captured by 5' RACE. Reads for this sample came from an Illumina HiSeq 2000. Template switching added a universal primer binding site, and the final cDNA carried a unique molecular identifier that allowed TCR cDNA molecules to be counted accurately. First-strand cDNA for TCR alpha and beta chains was synthesized from specific primers in the conserved constant-segment region. To control for contamination, every cDNA library was double barcoded, receiving both a SMART-Mk sample barcode and Illumina barcodes. TruSeq adapter sequences, together with Illumina sample barcodes, were added in two successive PCR steps. The Illumina HiSeq platform was used with custom primers to sequence TCR alpha and beta cDNA libraries. Per the source publication's procedure: MiGEC processed the raw reads to extract unique molecular identifiers, while MiXCR was used to determine the CDR3 positions. Recombination models were inferred per individual with the repgenHMM and IGoR tools using an EM algorithm. Shared clonotypes were analyzed with the tcR package in R, and sharing was normalized by the product of cloneset sizes. To study raw recombination free of thymic and clonal selection effects, out-of-frame nonproductive sequences were analyzed. TCRdb ran its own pipeline on the public reads, namely fastp trimming at Q25 and MiXCR clone calling, and kept in-frame beta chains. For every CDR3 protein sequence, its rows merge into one entry that carries the most common genes and DNA. Here the V and J calls rest on TCRdb's processing, not on the authors' analysis. The sample table records approximately 600,000 distinct CDR3 sequences; approximately 9.6% of these occur just once. The ten largest account for around 3.2% of the sample.

The same sample was also studied in work on yellow fever vaccine responses in identical twins. As the second publication notes: The T cell response to vaccination in identical twins was reported by the authors to appear partly convergent and partly personalized. The study precisely tracked vaccine-responding T cell clones in identical twins.

The sequenced sample consisted of PBMCs. In this chain, TRBV6-2 or TRBV6-3 is recombined with TRBJ2-5; the D gene assignment is ambiguous. This clonotype was sampled from a young woman in good health. CDR3 region: CASSYSGRPYTRETQYF. The DNA sequence is given as TGTGCCAGCAGTTACTCGGGCAGGCCCTACACGAGAGAGACCCAGTACTTC.